Presented here are 31 T cell receptor beta chains from one specimen sequenced in a study of OX40 agonist ivuxolimab in advanced cancers. Produced via immunoSEQ multiplex PCR; TCRdb's table is partial and in-frame only. The table lists about 34,000 clones, around 81% of them singletons. The sample here was CD4+ or CD8+ T cells sorted from blood, taken in a trial of the OX40 agonist ivuxolimab. The receptors come from an adult with an advanced solid tumor such as melanoma, head and neck, liver or kidney cancer.

This chain connects TRBV10-3 to TRBJ2-4; D could derive from TRBD1 or TRBD2 (5 bases each). Germline CDR1 and CDR2: ENHRY and SYGVKD. Trimming stripped 9 bases from V and 6 bases from J, with 9 bases between. The CDR3 is made up of 11 amino acids. CDR3 DNA: TGTGCCATTGGGACCGTAAACATTCAGTACTTC. Translated, it gives CAIGTVNIQYF.

CDR3 loop: CASSPPSGTNYGYTF. The CDR3 DNA follows: TGTGCCAGCAGCCCCCCTTCTGGGACCAACTATGGCTACACCTTC. The rearrangement uses TRBV7-9 and TRBJ1-2; maybe TRBD1 (5 bases). CDR3 length: 15 residues. Germline values: CDR1 SEHNR, CDR2 FQNEAQ (reference sequence). Trimming removed 5 bases at V and 2 bases at J, with 15 bases between.

The CDR3 DNA reads TGTGCCAGCAGCCCCCGAGTTTGGGACACCGGCCGGGCAGATACGCAGTATTTT. Translating it yields CASSPRVWDTGRADTQYF. The chain joins TRBV7-2 to TRBJ2-3, with D perhaps matching TRBD1 (6 bases). CDR1 and CDR2 (germline): SGHTA, FQGNSA. V lost 5 bases and J lost 4, with 25 bases in between. The length of the CDR3 is 18 residues.

V is TRBV2 and J is TRBJ1-1; D remains ambiguous. CDR3 length equals 13 residues. Per germline, CDR1 SNHLY and CDR2 FYNNEI. V gave up 8 bases and J gave up 3 bases, with 13 bases separating them. DNA of the CDR3: TGTGCCAGCGGTTTATTTAGTTACACTGAAGCTTTCTTT. This encodes CASGLFSYTEAFF.

This sequence joins TRBV29-1 and TRBJ2-7; 8 bases align to TRBD1. J was trimmed by 5 bases and V by 2 bases; bases with no gene match: 8. Germline CDR1 SQVTM, CDR2 ANQGSEA. CDR3 length: 14 amino acids. The CDR3 DNA reads TGCAGCGTTGAAAAAGGACAGGGTGGTGACGAGCAGTACTTC. Its translation is CSVEKGQGGDEQYF.

J is TRBJ2-5 and V is TRBV2, with D possibly being TRBD1 (6 bases). Germline CDR1 and CDR2: SNHLY and FYNNEI. The CDR3 consists of 12 residues. The V end was cut by 5 bases, the J end by 5 bases, with 9 bases between. CDR3 region: CASSFTGETQYF. CDR3 nucleotide sequence: TGTGCCAGCAGTTTTACAGGGGAGACCCAGTACTTC.

The chain joins TRBV18 to TRBJ1-1; maybe TRBD1 (5 bases). V was cut by 6 bases and J by 3 bases, with 14 bases left in between. There are 14 residues in the CDR3. Looked up from germline, CDR1 is KGHSH and CDR2 is LQKENI. DNA of the CDR3: TGTGCCAGCTCTCCTGGGGGTCGCGACACTGAAGCTTTCTTT. Translated: CASSPGGRDTEAFF. Looking up the rest from reference TRBV18 and TRBJ1-1 gives the full variable domain: NAGVMQNPRHLVRRRGQEARLRCSPMKGHSHVYWYRQLPEEGLKFMVYLQKENIIDESGMPKERFSAEFPKEGPSILRIQQVVRGDSAAYFCASSPGGRDTEAFFGQGTRLTVV.

In DNA form, the CDR3 reads TGTGCAAGTCGCCCCCCGGGGCCTGAAGCTTTCTTT. Encoded protein: CASRPPGPEAFF. The chain carries TRBV12-2 and TRBJ1-1. TRBV12-2 is flagged as a pseudogene. The length of the CDR3 is 12 residues.

J is TRBJ2-2 and V is TRBV7-3; D gene unclear. The germline CDR1 and CDR2 sequences are SGHTA and FQGTGA. CDR3 size: 17 residues. With 1 base removed from V and 0 bases from J, the gap between germline ends came to 12 bases. This chain's CDR3 is CASSLNPPGANTGELFF. Here the CDR3 DNA reads TGTGCCAGCAGCTTAAATCCTCCGGGCGCGAACACCGGGGAGCTGTTTTTT.

The chain has TRBV29-1 and TRBJ2-1; 7 bases match TRBD2. This CDR3 region has 14 residues. The germline V gene encodes CDR1 SQVTM and CDR2 ANQGSEA. Trimming at V came to 3 bases and at J to 0 bases, leaving 2 bases not matched to a gene. The CDR3 protein is CSVEGGDSYNEQFF. CDR3 nucleotides: TGCAGCGTTGAGGGGGGGGACTCCTACAATGAGCAGTTCTTC.

The CDR3 DNA reads as TGTGCTAGTGGTTTGGGCGTTGGATTTAATCAGCCCCAGCATTTT. It codes for CASGLGVGFNQPQHF. The rearrangement links TRBV12-5 to TRBJ1-5; D gene uncertain. The CDR3 runs to 15 residues. From germline, CDR1 is LGHNT and CDR2 FRNRAP. The V gene lost 1 base and the J gene lost 4 bases, with 11 bases spanning the gap.

V usage is TRBV27 and J usage is TRBJ1-5; D not resolved. The germline gives CDR1 MNHEY, CDR2 SMNVEV (reference sequence). There are 13 residues in the CDR3. V shed 3 bases and J shed 4 bases, with 7 bases lying between them. This CDR3 is CASSFIQNQPQHF. In DNA, the CDR3 is TGTGCCAGCAGTTTCATACAGAATCAGCCCCAGCATTTT.

The chain combines TRBV21-1 with TRBJ2-2; the D call of TRBD2 is as the table states it, not checked on the DNA. TRBV21-1 is reported as a pseudogene. There are 18 residues in the CDR3. The CDR3 nucleotides read TGTGCCAGCAGCAAAGACGGGGTGGGCGGGCAGTACACCGGGGAGCTGTTTTTT. Protein sequence: CASSKDGVGGQYTGELFF.

The J gene is TRBJ2-7, the V gene TRBV5-8; the match to TRBD1 covers 7 bases. Germline CDR1 SGHTS, CDR2 YDEGEE. CDR3 length: 15 residues. The ends lost 4 bases at V and 6 bases at J; junction bases unmatched: 13. The CDR3 bases are TGTGCCAGCAGCCAAGAAAACAGGGGATTGGGCGAGCAGTACTTC. It specifies CASSQENRGLGEQYF.

J is TRBJ2-3 and V is TRBV11-3; TRBD2 matches at 9 bases. The V gene end was trimmed by 2 bases and the J gene end by 5 bases; junction bases not matched to a gene: 5. Per germline, CDR1 SGHNT and CDR2 YENEEA. CDR3 length: 15 amino acids. DNA of the CDR3: TGTGCCAGCAGCTTACAGCTAGCGGGGATAGATACGCAGTATTTT. This translates into CASSLQLAGIDTQYF. The variable domain in full, completed from reference TRBV11-3 and TRBJ2-3, reads EAGVVQSPRYKIIEKKQPVAFWCNPISGHNTLYWYLQNLGQGPELLIRYENEEAVDDSQLPKDRFSAERLKGVDSTLKIQPAELGDSAVYLCASSLQLAGIDTQYFGPGTRLTVL.

The chain links TRBV5-4 to TRBJ2-6; no definite D call. Germline V lookup: CDR1 SGHNT, CDR2 YYREEE (reference sequence). The CDR3 is 15 residues long. V gave up 4 bases and J gave up 1 base, with 9 bases separating them. The CDR3 DNA sequence: TGTGCCAGCAGCCCCACTCATTCTGGGGCCAACGTCCTGACTTTC. Protein: CASSPTHSGANVLTF.

The rearrangement uses TRBV29-1 and TRBJ2-1; D uncertain. The CDR3 is made up of 12 amino acids. Germline CDR1 SQVTM, CDR2 ANQGSEA. V dropped 7 bases and J dropped 4 bases, with 11 bases sitting between them. CDR3 loop: CSGGQAYNEQFF. Here the CDR3 DNA reads TGCAGCGGTGGGCAGGCTTACAATGAGCAGTTCTTC.

The chain carries TRBV6-5 and TRBJ2-3; TRBD2 matches at 9 bases. The CDR3 is 16 amino acids. Trimming cost V 2 bases and J 5 bases; bases outside gene matches: 8. Germline V lookup: CDR1 MNHEY, CDR2 SVGAGI. CDR3 protein: CASSYGAGGPRDTQYF. CDR3 nucleotide sequence: TGTGCCAGCAGTTACGGGGCGGGAGGGCCAAGAGATACGCAGTATTTT.

This chain links TRBV28 with TRBJ1-2; weak D call: TRBD1 (5 bases). Germline assignment: CDR1 MDHEN and CDR2 SYDVKM. Trimming cost V 6 bases and J 2 bases, with 10 bases left between them. The CDR3 covers 13 residues. CDR3 nucleotides: TGTGCCAGCAGGACGGAGGGGAACTATGGCTACACCTTC. Amino acid sequence: CASRTEGNYGYTF.

The chain uses TRBV2 and TRBJ1-5, with D hard to call. Per germline, CDR1 SNHLY and CDR2 FYNNEI. V was pared by 7 bases and J by 8 bases, with 15 bases between. This CDR3 has 13 amino acids. This CDR3 is CASNQELPEPQHF. Here the CDR3 DNA reads TGTGCCAGCAACCAGGAGCTCCCTGAGCCCCAGCATTTT.

The chain employs TRBV5-6 and TRBJ2-7, with 7 positions matching TRBD1. Germline V gives CDR1 SGHDT, CDR2 YYEEEE. The CDR3 is 15 residues long. Trimming took 4 bases from V and 1 from J; bases not matched to a gene: 8. The CDR3 DNA reads TGTGCCAGCAGCCCTTGGACAGGAAATTCCTACGAGCAGTACTTC. Protein product: CASSPWTGNSYEQYF.

This clone was seen a single time. The V gene is TRBV7-9, the J gene TRBJ2-2; D might be TRBD1 or TRBD2, each matching 6 bases. With 0 bases removed from V and 6 bases from J, the gap between germline ends came to 8 bases. Germline CDR1 and CDR2: SEHNR and FQNEAQ (reference sequence). The CDR3 runs 14 residues. The CDR3 loop is CASSLAGGAGELFF. The CDR3 region has the DNA TGTGCCAGCAGCTTAGCGGGGGGCGCCGGGGAGCTGTTTTTT.

V is TRBV7-4 and J is TRBJ2-7, with a weak D call TRBD1 (6 bases). The CDR3 spans 18 residues. Germline CDR1 and CDR2: SGHVT and SQSDAQ. Trimming took off 5 bases at V and 7 bases at J, with 30 bases between the two ends. CDR3 coding DNA: TGTGCCAGCAGCAATAACTTGGACAGAAAATGGGAAATACGAGAGCAGTACTTC. Translated, it gives CASSNNLDRKWEIREQYF.

The rearrangement links TRBV2 to TRBJ1-5, with 8 bases that match TRBD1. There are 15 residues in the CDR3. After removal of 6 bases from V and 0 bases from J, the junction contained 4 bases not matched to a gene. In germline, CDR1 is SNHLY, CDR2 FYNNEI. The CDR3 here is CASSGDRISNQPQHF. Here the CDR3 DNA reads TGTGCCAGCAGCGGGGACAGGATTAGCAATCAGCCCCAGCATTTT.

The CDR3 is CASSFAGLPQETQYF. CDR3 in DNA: TGTGCCAGCAGCTTCGCGGGACTACCACAAGAGACCCAGTACTTC. The chain has TRBV11-2 and TRBJ2-5; TRBD2 matches at 7 bases. This CDR3 comprises 15 residues. Per the germline V gene, CDR1 is SGHAT and CDR2 is FQNNGV. J lost 2 bases, V lost 3 bases, and 6 bases had no gene match.

This clone was observed a handful of times. V gene TRBV27 combines with J gene TRBJ2-2; possibly TRBD2 for D (6 bases). In germline, CDR1 is MNHEY, CDR2 SMNVEV (reference sequence). V gave up 1 base and J gave up 6 bases, with 6 bases separating them. The CDR3 has 13 amino acids. This CDR3 is CASSLWGAGELFF. DNA of the CDR3: TGTGCCAGCAGTTTATGGGGGGCCGGGGAGCTGTTTTTT.

The chain carries TRBV19 and TRBJ2-1; D perhaps matches TRBD2 (6 bases). CDR3 length: 13 residues. V was trimmed by 5 bases and J by 5 bases, leaving 10 bases between them. Germline V gene sequence: CDR1 LNHDA, CDR2 SQIVND (reference sequence). In DNA, the CDR3 is TGTGCCAGTAGTGTGCGGGGAGACAATGAGCAGTTCTTC. This sequence encodes CASSVRGDNEQFF.

This clone showed up just a few times. J is TRBJ2-5 and V is TRBV2; D call uncertain. The CDR3 has 11 residues. V dropped 6 bases and J dropped 13 bases, with 15 bases sitting between them. Germline CDR1 is SNHLY and CDR2 is FYNNEI. The CDR3 DNA is TGTGCCAGCAGACCGGATCGTATGGGGTACTTC. It codes for CASRPDRMGYF.

The chain employs TRBV5-1 and TRBJ1-1; possible D gene TRBD1, 5 bases. The CDR3 runs to 14 residues. Trimming took 0 bases from V and 6 from J, leaving 12 bases between them. CDR1 SGHRS and CDR2 YFSETQ come from the germline V gene. The CDR3 region is CASSLESGRAEAFF. The CDR3 DNA is TGCGCCAGCAGCTTGGAATCAGGGAGGGCTGAAGCTTTCTTT. Supplemented by reference TRBV5-1 and TRBJ1-1, the full variable domain reads KAGVTQTPRYLIKTRGQQVTLSCSPISGHRSVSWYQQTPGQGLQFLFEYFSETQRNKGNFPGRFSGRQFSNSRSEMNVSTLELGDSALYLCASSLESGRAEAFFGQGTRLTVV.

A word on this clone: The same CDR3 arises from other DNA sequences in this sample as well. The CDR3 region is CASSAAGGLGEQFF. The CDR3 nucleotides are TGTGCCAGCAGTGCCGCGGGGGGGCTCGGTGAGCAGTTCTTC. This chain joins TRBV25-1 and TRBJ2-1, with 9 bases matching TRBD2. This CDR3 has 14 amino acids. Germline trimming cut 4 bases from V and 9 bases from J; bases unmatched to any gene: 7. Germline CDR1 and CDR2: MGHDK and SYGVNS.

This chain connects TRBV10-3 to TRBJ1-2, with D perhaps TRBD1 (6 bases). V lost 2 bases to trimming and J lost 6 bases, with 7 bases between them. Germline loops: CDR1 ENHRY, CDR2 SYGVKD. The CDR3 runs to 12 residues. Here the CDR3 reads CAISETGNGYTF. CDR3 bases: TGTGCCATCAGTGAGACAGGGAATGGCTACACCTTC.